This passage covers 30 T cell receptor beta chains from one sample sequenced in a study of persistence of HIV-infected CD4 T cells. For these TCRs, the target antigens are not known. Anti-CD3/anti-CD28 beads served as a nonspecific positive control stimulus. Sorting of responding CD4+ T cells relied on upregulated CD40 ligand together with CD69. Sequencing used immunoSEQ version 4 in survey mode. Assay: immunoSEQ multiplex PCR; the TCRdb copy retains only in-frame clones and omits some. The sample shows roughly 41,000 clones, about nine tenths of them seen only once. The sequencing here drew on CD4+ T cells sorted from PBMCs after 18-hour stimulation, taken from a patient who received antiretroviral therapy. These receptors were collected from an adult man with HIV who was CMV-seropositive.

The chain employs TRBV4-3 and TRBJ1-2; the D gene is possibly TRBD1 (5 bases). This CDR3 is 15 amino acids long. Germline-derived CDR1 and CDR2 are LGHNA and YSLEER. Trimming shortened V by 0 bases and J by 2 bases, and 10 bases separated the two germline ends. CDR3 loop: CASSQDMRGNYGYTF. The CDR3 DNA sequence: TGCGCCAGCAGCCAAGATATGAGGGGAAACTATGGCTACACCTTC.

This clone was seen once. The gene calls are TRBV27 and TRBJ1-2; TRBD1 might be the D (6 bases). This CDR3 contains 15 residues. CDR1 and CDR2 (germline): MNHEY, SMNVEV (reference sequence). V shed 10 bases and J shed 4 bases, with 22 bases lying between them. The CDR3 reads CAMLSGTHNSYGYTF. As DNA, the CDR3 is TGTGCCATGTTATCCGGGACACATAACTCCTATGGCTACACCTTC.

This chain connects TRBV4-1 to TRBJ2-1; 8 nucleotides match TRBD1. The length of the CDR3 is 18 residues. From germline, CDR1 is MGHRA and CDR2 YSYEKL. The V gene end was trimmed by 3 bases and the J gene end by 4 bases; junction bases not matched to a gene: 14. The DNA of the CDR3 is TGCGCCAGCAGCCAGGCCCTGTTGGGACAGGTCGTTTACAATGAGCAGTTCTTC. As protein: CASSQALLGQVVYNEQFF.

V and J are TRBV7-8 and TRBJ2-5, with 8 nucleotides matching TRBD2. With 5 bases clipped from V and 3 bases from J, the junction kept 8 bases outside the gene matches. The CDR3 spans 15 residues. CDR1 SGHVS and CDR2 FQNEAQ come from the germline V gene. The CDR3 region has the DNA TGTGCCAGCAGCCCCCAGGTAGCGGGAAAAGAGACCCAGTACTTC. Amino acids: CASSPQVAGKETQYF.

The rearrangement links TRBV30 to TRBJ1-1; D possibly corresponds to TRBD1 (5 bases). Trimming shortened V by 3 bases and J by 5 bases, and 13 bases separated the two germline ends. In germline, CDR1 is GTSNPN, CDR2 SVGIG (reference sequence). CDR3 length: 13 residues. This CDR3 is CAWRARETTEAFF. CDR3 nucleotide sequence: TGTGCCTGGAGGGCCAGGGAAACGACTGAAGCTTTCTTT. The variable domain in full, completed from reference TRBV30 and TRBJ1-1, reads SQTIHQWPATLVQPVGSPLSLECTVEGTSNPNLYWYRQAAGRGLQLLFYSVGIGQISSEVPQNLSASRPQDRQFILSSKKLLLSDSGFYLCAWRARETTEAFFGQGTRLTVV.

This chain links TRBV6-5 with TRBJ1-2, with a weak D call TRBD1 (6 bases). CDR3 size: 11 residues. V gave up 8 bases and J gave up 7 bases, with 11 bases separating them. Germline V lookup: CDR1 MNHEY, CDR2 SVGAGI. This CDR3 reads CASRTVLGYTF. The CDR3 nucleotides are TGTGCCAGCCGGACAGTGCTTGGCTACACCTTC.

This rearrangement joins TRBV15 to TRBJ1-1; unclear D gene. Germline V gene lookup returns CDR1 LNHNV and CDR2 YYDKDF (reference sequence). V lost 0 bases, J lost 6 bases, and 11 bases lay in between. CDR3 length: 14 residues. CDR3: CATSRDKVSSEAFF. CDR3 DNA: TGTGCCACCAGCAGAGACAAGGTATCATCTGAAGCTTTCTTT.

The chain has TRBV18 and TRBJ1-4, with 8 bases identical to TRBD1. This CDR3 contains 14 residues. V trimming: 3 bases; J trimming: 4 bases; junction bases outside the gene matches: 1. CDR1 and CDR2 (germline): KGHSH, LQKENI. The chain's CDR3 is CASSPDRVNEKLFF. The CDR3 coding sequence is TGTGCCAGCTCACCGGACAGGGTTAATGAAAAACTGTTTTTT.

The J gene is TRBJ2-1, the V gene TRBV20-1; D remains ambiguous. The CDR3 totals 11 residues. V was trimmed by 0 bases and J by 7 bases, leaving 4 bases between them. In germline, CDR1 is DFQATT, CDR2 SNEGSKA (reference sequence). CDR3 protein: CSARERNEQFF. In DNA, the CDR3 is TGCAGTGCTAGAGAGAGGAATGAGCAGTTCTTC.

The rearrangement joins TRBV5-8 to TRBJ1-1; a possible D gene is TRBD1 (6 bases). Trimming cost V 0 bases and J 4 bases, with 13 bases left between them. The CDR3 covers 15 residues. Per the germline V gene, CDR1 is SGHTS and CDR2 is YDEGEE. Here the CDR3 DNA reads TGTGCCAGCAGCTTGGAAGGCAGGGGAGGCACTGAAGCTTTCTTT. Protein product: CASSLEGRGGTEAFF.

Written as DNA, the CDR3 is TGTGCCAGCAGTTTCGAGGGCAGGGAGAGTTCACCCCTCCACTTT. It translates to CASSFEGRESSPLHF. The chain is built from TRBV27 and TRBJ1-6; D is perhaps TRBD1 (5 bases). This CDR3 comprises 15 residues. V lost 3 bases, J lost 9 bases, and 15 bases lay in between. CDR1 and CDR2 (germline): MNHEY, SMNVEV (reference sequence).

The rearrangement uses TRBV6-5 and TRBJ1-2, with D perhaps TRBD1 (5 bases). This CDR3 region has 13 residues. Trimming shortened V by 5 bases and J by 5 bases, and 12 bases separated the two germline ends. The germline gives CDR1 MNHEY, CDR2 SVGAGI. CDR3 nucleotides: TGTGCCAGCAGTAATCCCGGGGGATATGGCTACACCTTC. It yields the protein CASSNPGGYGYTF.

The gene calls are TRBV6-1 and TRBJ2-1, with TRBD2 identical over 10 bases. Germline V gene lookup returns CDR1 MNHNS and CDR2 SASEGT. This CDR3 contains 15 residues. The junction had 6 bases not matched to a gene; V was cut back by 1 base and J by 9 bases. The CDR3 bases are TGTGCCAGCAGTGAAGAGAGCGGGAGGGGGCGTGAGCAGTTCTTC. Translating gives CASSEESGRGREQFF.

The CDR3 DNA reads as TGTGCCAGCTCACTTTACGAGCGGCTTGAAGCTTTCTTT. Encoded protein: CASSLYERLEAFF. The chain links TRBV18 to TRBJ1-1, with D uncertain. The CDR3 length is 13 residues. The V gene's germline CDR1 is KGHSH and CDR2 LQKENI. With 4 bases removed from V and 7 bases from J, the gap between germline ends came to 13 bases.

The genes are TRBV12-3 or TRBV12-4 and TRBJ1-1; 7 bases fit TRBD1. Germline trimming cut 6 bases from V and 4 bases from J; bases unmatched to any gene: 5. This CDR3 spans 13 amino acids. CDR3 residues: CASRLRGGTEAFF. CDR3 nucleotides: TGTGCCAGCAGACTCAGGGGGGGCACTGAAGCTTTCTTT.

V and J are TRBV7-8 and TRBJ2-3; 9 nucleotides agree with TRBD2. V lost 8 bases and J lost 6; bases outside the gene matches: 12. CDR3 length: 15 residues. The germline V gene encodes CDR1 SGHVS and CDR2 FQNEAQ. The CDR3 bases are TGTGCCAGCTCCCCTGGGGGGACTAGCTGGGATACGCAGTATTTT. Translating gives CASSPGGTSWDTQYF.

In its sample, this clone was seen a few times. V usage is TRBV18 and J usage is TRBJ1-5; no reliable D call. CDR1 and CDR2 (germline): KGHSH, LQKENI. Trimming left V 3 bases short and J 11 bases short, with 14 bases between. The CDR3 sequence is 13 residues long. CDR3 coding DNA: TGTGCCAGCTCACCGGCGGGCCGGGGAGCCCAGCATTTT. Its protein product is CASSPAGRGAQHF.

The sample holds a few counts of this clone. This chain links TRBV5-5 with TRBJ1-2; D not certain. CDR1 and CDR2 from the germline V gene are SGHKS and YYEKEE (reference sequence). The CDR3 has 15 residues. V dropped 0 bases and J dropped 3 bases, with 12 bases sitting between them. The CDR3 nucleotides read TGTGCCAGCAGCTTGGAGTCGAGAAGTCACTATGGCTACACCTTC. Its translation is CASSLESRSHYGYTF.

The count of this clone is one. The rearrangement links TRBV19 to TRBJ1-6; no clear D gene. The CDR3 is made up of 14 amino acids. V dropped 2 bases and J dropped 7 bases, with 9 bases sitting between them. Germline V CDR1 and CDR2: LNHDA, SQIVND (reference sequence). The CDR3 DNA is TGTGCCAGTAGTATAAAGGGAGCGAATTCACCCCTCCACTTT. Translating it yields CASSIKGANSPLHF.

This clone was detected only once. This chain joins TRBV5-1 and TRBJ1-2, with 10 positions matching TRBD1. Germline loops: CDR1 SGHRS, CDR2 YFSETQ. This CDR3 comprises 13 residues. With 3 bases clipped from V and 8 bases from J, the junction kept 4 bases outside the gene matches. CDR3 in amino acids: CASSWGTGDGYTF. CDR3 coding DNA: TGCGCCAGCAGCTGGGGGACAGGGGACGGCTACACCTTC.

The table lists this clone with a few counts. The CDR3 protein is CASMGSTEAFF. CDR3 DNA: TGTGCCAGTATGGGGTCCACTGAAGCTTTCTTT. The chain links TRBV19 to TRBJ1-1; D ambiguous. CDR1 is LNHDA, CDR2 SQIVND, per germline (reference sequence). CDR3 length: 11 amino acids. Trimming left V 7 bases short and J 4 bases short, with 7 bases between.

The chain carries TRBV9 and TRBJ1-1; D is uncertain. The length of the CDR3 is 14 residues. Per germline, CDR1 SGDLS and CDR2 YYNGEE. Trimming left V 0 bases short and J 3 bases short, with 9 bases between. The CDR3 region is CASSVAHSYTEAFF. The DNA of the CDR3 is TGTGCCAGCAGCGTAGCTCACAGTTACACTGAAGCTTTCTTT.

The rearrangement joins TRBV4-3 to TRBJ2-1; D is unresolved. Trimming left V 2 bases short and J 10 bases short, with 15 bases between. This CDR3 has 14 residues. Per the germline V gene, CDR1 is LGHNA and CDR2 is YSLEER. The CDR3 nucleotides are TGCGCCAGCAGCCAATCGGCGCTAGTGCCGGAGCAGTTCTTC. It encodes CASSQSALVPEQFF.

The rearrangement uses TRBV30 and TRBJ2-7; 10 nucleotides line up with TRBD1. CDR3 length: 13 amino acids. J lost 4 bases, V lost 3 bases, and 3 bases had no gene match. Germline assignment: CDR1 GTSNPN and CDR2 SVGIG (reference sequence). This chain's CDR3 is CAWRDRGGYEQYF. The CDR3 nucleotides read TGTGCCTGGAGGGACAGGGGGGGGTACGAGCAGTACTTC.

The V gene is TRBV2, the J gene TRBJ1-6; weak D call: TRBD1 (6 bases). This CDR3 is 18 amino acids long. The germline CDR1 and CDR2 sequences are SNHLY and FYNNEI. V lost 1 base to trimming and J lost 9 bases, with 22 bases between them. CDR3: CASSEGRGTQGRSSPLHF. Here the CDR3 DNA reads TGTGCCAGCAGTGAAGGGAGAGGAACGCAGGGGCGGAGTTCACCCCTCCACTTT.

This chain links TRBV12-3 or TRBV12-4 with TRBJ1-6, with 7 bases fitting TRBD1. The CDR3 extends over 13 amino acids. The J segment lost 10 bases and the V segment lost 6 bases, leaving 6 bases of the junction unmatched. The CDR3 coding sequence is TGTGCCAGCAGCCTTGACAGGGACTCACCCCTCCACTTT. This codes for CASSLDRDSPLHF.

The chain uses TRBV5-1 and TRBJ2-1; weak D call: TRBD2 (6 bases). V lost 6 bases and J 2 bases, leaving 15 bases between the germline ends. Germline lookup yields CDR1 SGHRS and CDR2 YFSETQ. CDR3 length: 15 residues. The CDR3 nucleotides read TGCGCCAGCATGCCGGGGCTAGCGCCCTACAATGAGCAGTTCTTC. Translation: CASMPGLAPYNEQFF. Combining the CDR3 with reference TRBV5-1 and TRBJ2-1 gives the whole variable domain KAGVTQTPRYLIKTRGQQVTLSCSPISGHRSVSWYQQTPGQGLQFLFEYFSETQRNKGNFPGRFSGRQFSNSRSEMNVSTLELGDSALYLCASMPGLAPYNEQFFGPGTRLTVL.

This chain joins TRBV30 and TRBJ2-3, with D tentatively TRBD1 (5 bases). The V and J ends lost 2 bases and 2 bases respectively, with 20 bases between them. This CDR3 region has 17 residues. Germline V gene lookup returns CDR1 GTSNPN and CDR2 SVGIG (reference sequence). CDR3 sequence (DNA): TGTGCCTGGAGTAGGTCGAGCTCAGGGTACTTCACAGATACGCAGTATTTT. This gives the protein CAWSRSSSGYFTDTQYF.

V is TRBV11-3 and J is TRBJ2-7; no firm D call. Trimming took off 0 bases at V and 11 bases at J, with 8 bases between the two ends. The germline V gene encodes CDR1 SGHNT and CDR2 YENEEA. The CDR3 extends over 11 amino acids. DNA for the CDR3: TGTGCCAGCAGCTTAGAAGTGGTAGAGTACTTC. Residues: CASSLEVVEYF.

The genes are TRBV12-3 or TRBV12-4 and TRBJ2-1; D uncertain. Trimming took 3 bases from V and 9 from J, leaving 12 bases between them. This CDR3 is built from 13 residues. DNA for the CDR3: TGTGCCAGCAGTTTGGGCCCGTCTGGTGAGCAGTTCTTC. Protein: CASSLGPSGEQFF.